The subject of this entry is one T cell receptor (beta chain). The data belong to a study of cytomegalovirus exposure and HLA in healthy donors. J lost 8 bases, V lost 6 bases, and 8 bases had no gene match. The CDR3 covers 15 residues. CDR1 and CDR2 from the germline V gene are MDHEN and SYDVKM. The PCR contained 60 Vbeta and 13 Jbeta primers. Assay: immunoSEQ multiplex PCR; the TCRdb copy retains only in-frame clones and omits some. The sample lists 200,000 to 250,000 clones, approximately 80% seen once, with less than 8.5% in the top ten. Sequencing was performed on PBMCs. This chain joins TRBV28 and TRBJ2-3; 13 bases are shared with TRBD2. The receptor comes from a woman in her sixties in good health and CMV-seropositive. CDR3 residues: CASRTSGRSRGTQYF. In DNA form, the CDR3 reads TGTGCCAGCAGGACTAGCGGGAGGAGTAGGGGTACGCAGTATTTT.